The 16 T cell receptor beta chains reported below all come from one sample, sequenced in a study of technical replicates of blood from several donors. Profiled with immunoSEQ multiplex PCR; TCRdb holds only in-frame clones, not every one. Of 85,000 to 100,000 clones listed, almost 96% are singletons. Sample: T cells isolated from PBMCs. The receptor source for this set is a human donor in good health.

The rearrangement links TRBV19 to TRBJ1-5, with a possible D match to TRBD1 (5 bases). This CDR3 spans 15 amino acids. In germline, CDR1 is LNHDA, CDR2 SQIVND (reference sequence). With 3 bases removed from V and 3 bases from J, the gap between germline ends came to 12 bases. CDR3 sequence (DNA): TGTGCCAGTAGTATTATACAGGCTTACAATCAGCCCCAGCATTTT. It translates to CASSIIQAYNQPQHF.

The gene calls are TRBV2 and TRBJ2-2; 9 bases line up with TRBD2. The length of the CDR3 is 17 residues. CDR1 SNHLY and CDR2 FYNNEI come from the germline V gene. J gave up 0 bases and V 1 base, and 3 bases lay outside the gene matches. The CDR3 DNA reads TGTGCCAGCAGTGAAGGGCCTAGCGGGGCGAACACCGGGGAGCTGTTTTTT. Translating it yields CASSEGPSGANTGELFF.

The chain employs TRBV9 and TRBJ1-2; D may be TRBD1 (6 bases). This CDR3 is 15 amino acids long. Germline assignment: CDR1 SGDLS and CDR2 YYNGEE. Trimming removed 0 bases from V and 3 bases from J, with 12 bases in between. CDR3 nucleotides: TGTGCCAGCAGCGTAGACAGGGAGGGGGACTATGGCTACACCTTC. This codes for CASSVDREGDYGYTF.

In its sample, this clone was seen once. The chain employs TRBV7-2 and TRBJ1-5; D not resolved. There are 12 residues in the CDR3. Germline V gene lookup returns CDR1 SGHTA and CDR2 FQGNSA. Trimming cost V 5 bases and J 5 bases, with 7 bases left between them. CDR3 sequence (DNA): TGTGCCAGCAGCCTAATACATCAGCCCCAGCATTTT. This codes for CASSLIHQPQHF.

This chain connects TRBV6-1 to TRBJ2-7; 7 bases agree with TRBD1. CDR3 size: 16 residues. From germline, CDR1 is MNHNS and CDR2 SASEGT. V lost 4 bases and J lost 0; bases outside the gene matches: 9. The CDR3 loop reads CASSATGQIPSYEQYF. Written as DNA, the CDR3 is TGTGCCAGCAGTGCCACGGGACAGATCCCCTCCTACGAGCAGTACTTC.

As regards this clone: The junction does not match germline at one end; this may be a read error. This chain's CDR3 is CASIPDRPNAEAFF. CDR3 in DNA: TGTGCCAGCATTCCCGACAGGCCGAACGCTGAAGCTTTCTTT. The chain joins TRBV6-5 to TRBJ1-1, with a tentative D call TRBD1 (6 bases). The CDR3 length is 14 residues. From germline, CDR1 is MNHEY and CDR2 SVGAGI.

This chain joins TRBV19 and TRBJ2-1; TRBD1 agrees at 7 bases. CDR3 size: 15 residues. Germline V gives CDR1 LNHDA, CDR2 SQIVND (reference sequence). Losses at the gene ends were 3 bases for V and 15 bases for J; bases not matched to a gene: 17. As DNA, the CDR3 is TGTGCCAGTAGTATTCGCTGGGGCGGACAGGTCGAATGGTTCTTC. It translates to CASSIRWGGQVEWFF.

The chain carries TRBV19 and TRBJ1-2; no firm D call. The germline gives CDR1 LNHDA, CDR2 SQIVND (reference sequence). The CDR3 covers 15 residues. V was clipped by 4 bases and J by 3 bases, with 15 bases between them. CDR3 in amino acids: CASSNRGTTDYGYTF. The CDR3 region has the DNA TGTGCCAGTAGTAATCGAGGCACGACGGACTATGGCTACACCTTC.

V is TRBV30 and J is TRBJ2-3; 9 bases align to TRBD2. The CDR3 loop spans 15 amino acids. The germline V gene encodes CDR1 GTSNPN and CDR2 SVGIG (reference sequence). The J segment lost 0 bases and the V segment lost 1 base, leaving 2 bases of the junction unmatched. CDR3: CAWSELAGSTDTQYF. The CDR3 bases are TGTGCCTGGAGTGAACTAGCGGGTAGCACAGATACGCAGTATTTT.

The chain combines TRBV5-4 with TRBJ2-5; 11 bases line up with TRBD2. Per germline, CDR1 SGHNT and CDR2 YYREEE (reference sequence). The CDR3 runs 15 residues. The J segment lost 4 bases and the V segment lost 3 bases, leaving 5 bases of the junction unmatched. CDR3 loop: CASSSRGTSGETQYF. CDR3 DNA sequence: TGTGCCAGCAGCTCCCGCGGGACTAGCGGAGAGACCCAGTACTTC.

The rearrangement links TRBV2 to TRBJ1-2; perhaps TRBD1 as D (5 bases). Trimming took 6 bases from V and 4 from J, leaving 18 bases between them. This CDR3 has 15 residues. Germline V gene lookup returns CDR1 SNHLY and CDR2 FYNNEI. The CDR3: CASRANWAGVYGYTF. The CDR3 DNA is TGTGCCAGCAGGGCAAATTGGGCGGGGGTCTATGGCTACACCTTC.

The chain is built from TRBV9 and TRBJ1-1; TRBD1 aligns across 7 bases. The CDR3 loop spans 16 amino acids. V trimming: 0 bases; J trimming: 5 bases; junction bases outside the gene matches: 10. Germline V gene lookup returns CDR1 SGDLS and CDR2 YYNGEE. The CDR3 loop reads CASSVAPGGGQTEAFF. Here the CDR3 DNA reads TGTGCCAGCAGCGTAGCTCCGGGGGGGGGACAGACTGAAGCTTTCTTT.

The genes are TRBV10-3 and TRBJ2-3; unclear D gene. From germline, CDR1 is ENHRY and CDR2 SYGVKD. The length of the CDR3 is 14 residues. The V end lost 7 bases, the J end lost 1 base, and 12 bases lay between the germline ends. The CDR3 loop reads CAINPAERTDTQYF. CDR3 DNA sequence: TGTGCCATCAATCCGGCGGAACGCACAGATACGCAGTATTTT.

Here the CDR3 DNA reads TGTGCCAGTAGTGGACGAACCGGGACAGGGTCCTTACTGGGGCATTTT. This gives the protein CASSGRTGTGSLLGHF. The chain joins TRBV19 to TRBJ1-5; 9 bases agree with TRBD1. V lost 5 bases to trimming and J lost 15 bases; unmatched junction nucleotides: 20. The CDR3 consists of 16 residues. Germline lookup yields CDR1 LNHDA and CDR2 SQIVND (reference sequence).

With respect to this clone: This CDR3 is also generated by other DNA sequences in the sample. The rearrangement links TRBV6-5 to TRBJ1-5, with 9 positions matching TRBD1. CDR1 and CDR2 from the germline V gene are MNHEY and SVGAGI. V lost 0 bases to trimming and J lost 11 bases; unmatched junction nucleotides: 8. The CDR3 length is 15 residues. The CDR3 DNA follows: TGTGCCAGCAGTTACTCGGGACAGGGCCTCGGGGCCCAGCATTTT. Translation: CASSYSGQGLGAQHF.

In this sample, this clone turned up once. The gene calls are TRBV19 and TRBJ1-1, with D possibly TRBD1 on 5 matching bases. The CDR3 runs to 14 residues. Trimming took off 3 bases at V and 0 bases at J, with 8 bases between the two ends. The germline gives CDR1 LNHDA, CDR2 SQIVND (reference sequence). CDR3 in amino acids: CASSIRQMNTEAFF. CDR3 DNA: TGTGCCAGTAGTATTAGACAGATGAACACTGAAGCTTTCTTT.